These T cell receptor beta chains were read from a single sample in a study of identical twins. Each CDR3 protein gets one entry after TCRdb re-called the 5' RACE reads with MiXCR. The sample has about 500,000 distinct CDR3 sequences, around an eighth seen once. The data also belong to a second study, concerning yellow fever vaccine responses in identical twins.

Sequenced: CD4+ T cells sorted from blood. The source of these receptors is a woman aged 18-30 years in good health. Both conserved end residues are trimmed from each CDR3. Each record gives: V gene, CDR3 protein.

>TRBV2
ASTTTSGSHNEQF
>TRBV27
TSSFFRGKETQY
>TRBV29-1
SVTRPGGNEQF
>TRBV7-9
ASSFPGAGQSYEQY
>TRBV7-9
ASSSATYEQY
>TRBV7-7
ASSFRSMGQGNTGELF
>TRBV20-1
SARDSPGWDNEQF
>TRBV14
ASSQELSASTGELF
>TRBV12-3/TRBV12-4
ASRDGGDSGSYEQY
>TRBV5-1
ASSSQSPSLGLAGGPQYEQY
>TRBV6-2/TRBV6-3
ASSPWTRGTDTQY
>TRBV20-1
SARVGFSGGTEAF
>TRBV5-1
ASSPLGTSGETQY
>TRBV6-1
ASSVLGRYEQY
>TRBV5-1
ASSPDTWGGSGANVLT
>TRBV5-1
ASSLDGGDEQY
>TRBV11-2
ASSSRDNSPLH
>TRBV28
ASRLGQGGSYEQY
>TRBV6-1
ASTLGVQPQH
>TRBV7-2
ASTKKGIEQF
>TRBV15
ATSRTRQGANYGYT
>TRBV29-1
SVVGVYINEQF
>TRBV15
ATSRDLRGGRETQY
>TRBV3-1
ASSPASDSYNEQF
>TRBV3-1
ASSRTGTSYEQY